This TCR beta chain was observed in a study of T-cell reconstitution after alpha-beta-depleted transplantation in children. Molecular barcoding with unique molecular identifiers was used for the TCRbeta library. TCRdb fed the PCR reads into MiXCR, producing one record per CDR3 protein. This sample has approximately 300,000 distinct CDR3 sequences, with nearly 8% found just once. Study-wide results and caveats: Surviving recipient T cells and thymic progenitors produced the high day-60 TCRbeta diversity seen in some patients. Several hundred rapidly expanded clones from non-depleted graft cells reportedly supplied alpha-beta T cells about two months post-transplant. By one year post-transplant, T-cell counts and diversity largely arose from T cells that were newly produced.

From germline, CDR1 is SGDLS and CDR2 YYNGEE. The CDR3 is 16 residues long. V was shortened by 0 bases and J by 3 bases, with 13 bases between the two germline ends. This clonotype was seen many times. The antigen is undetermined. The TCR was taken from a female patient between 2 and 10 years old who had a stem cell transplant for Fanconi anemia, so the T cells may come from the graft donor. V gene TRBV9 combines with J gene TRBJ2-1; the D is unclear. The sample was peripheral blood, taken 360 days after TCRalphabeta/CD19-depleted stem cell transplant. The CDR3 nucleotides are TGTGCCAGCAGCGTAGGGAGTCAGCTAAGCTACAATGAGCAGTTCTTC. Protein sequence: CASSVGSQLSYNEQFF.